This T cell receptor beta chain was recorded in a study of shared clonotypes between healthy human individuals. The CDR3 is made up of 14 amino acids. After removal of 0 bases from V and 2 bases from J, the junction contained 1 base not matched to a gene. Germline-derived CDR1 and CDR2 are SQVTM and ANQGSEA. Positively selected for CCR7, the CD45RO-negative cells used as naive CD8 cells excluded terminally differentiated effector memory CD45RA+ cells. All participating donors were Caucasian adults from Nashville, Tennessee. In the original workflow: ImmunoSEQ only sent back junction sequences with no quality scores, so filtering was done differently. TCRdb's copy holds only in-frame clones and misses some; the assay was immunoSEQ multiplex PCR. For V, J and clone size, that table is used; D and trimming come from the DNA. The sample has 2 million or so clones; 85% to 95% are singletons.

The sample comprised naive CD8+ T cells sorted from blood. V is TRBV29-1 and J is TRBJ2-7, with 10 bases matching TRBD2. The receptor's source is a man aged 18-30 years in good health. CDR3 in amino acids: CSVEEGLAPYEQYF. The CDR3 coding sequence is TGCAGCGTTGAAGAGGGACTAGCGCCCTACGAGCAGTACTTC.